The 6 T cell receptor beta chains given below trace back to one sample, sequenced in a study of cytomegalovirus exposure and HLA in healthy donors. The PCR used 60 Vbeta and 13 Jbeta primers. This table comes from immunoSEQ multiplex PCR, and its TCRdb copy is limited to in-frame clones, with some not included. The table has 120,000 or so clones, roughly three quarters seen once. The sample comprised PBMCs. The receptors come from a man aged 25-40 years in good health and CMV-seropositive.

The chain's CDR3 is CAWSVGTSGRPKFF. The CDR3 nucleotides read TGTGCCTGGAGTGTAGGGACTAGCGGGAGGCCTAAGTTCTTC. The J gene is TRBJ2-1, the V gene TRBV30, with 15 positions matching TRBD2. V shed 0 bases, J shed 14 bases, and the junction held 5 bases outside the gene matches. Germline loops: CDR1 GTSNPN, CDR2 SVGIG (reference sequence). This CDR3 comprises 14 residues. Based on the CDR3 plus reference TRBV30 and TRBJ2-1, the full variable domain is SQTIHQWPATLVQPVGSPLSLECTVEGTSNPNLYWYRQAAGRGLQLLFYSVGIGQISSEVPQNLSASRPQDRQFILSSKKLLLSDSGFYLCAWSVGTSGRPKFFGPGTRLTVL.

As DNA, the CDR3 is TGTGCCAGCGCCAGGGGACAGGCCATCTACGAGCAGTACTTC. Amino acids: CASARGQAIYEQYF. The chain joins TRBV19 to TRBJ2-7; 8 bases align to TRBD1. Germline CDR1 is LNHDA and CDR2 is SQIVND (reference sequence). This CDR3 is 14 amino acids long. The V gene end was trimmed by 9 bases and the J gene end by 3 bases; junction bases not matched to a gene: 10. Full variable domain (missing parts from reference TRBV19 and TRBJ2-7): DGGITQSPKYLFRKEGQNVTLSCEQNLNHDAMYWYRQDPGQGLRLIYYSQIVNDFQKGDIAEGYSVSREKKESFPLTVTSAQKNPTAFYLCASARGQAIYEQYFGPGTRLTVT.

The J gene is TRBJ1-2, the V gene TRBV15; D unresolved. Germline CDR1 reads LNHNV; CDR2 reads YYDKDF (reference sequence). V was clipped by 0 bases and J by 8 bases, with 10 bases between them. The length of the CDR3 is 13 residues. CDR3 sequence reads: CATSRDPGGGYTF. CDR3 DNA sequence: TGTGCCACCAGCAGAGATCCCGGCGGAGGCTACACCTTC.

The J gene is TRBJ2-3, the V gene TRBV4-3; D is possibly TRBD1 (6 bases). Looked up from germline, CDR1 is LGHNA and CDR2 is YSLEER. The CDR3 is 15 residues long. V was clipped by 3 bases and J by 1 base, with 11 bases between them. The CDR3 protein is CASSHVRTGTDTQYF. Here the CDR3 DNA reads TGCGCCAGCAGCCATGTGCGGACAGGCACAGATACGCAGTATTTT.

This clone was seen a few times. The gene calls are TRBV7-9 and TRBJ1-5, with D maybe TRBD1 (5 bases). This CDR3 is built from 13 residues. Germline lookup yields CDR1 SEHNR and CDR2 FQNEAQ (reference sequence). Deletions cut 5 bases from V and 6 bases from J, with 11 bases between. The CDR3 loop is CASSTHGGQPQHF. In nucleotides, the CDR3 is TGTGCCAGCAGCACCCACGGGGGTCAGCCCCAGCATTTT.

The chain is built from TRBV29-1 and TRBJ1-6, with D possibly being TRBD1 (6 bases). Trimming cost V 4 bases and J 7 bases, with 11 bases left between them. The CDR3 is 13 residues long. Germline lookup yields CDR1 SQVTM and CDR2 ANQGSEA. CDR3: CSVAIGGNSPLHF. The CDR3 coding sequence is TGCAGCGTTGCAATAGGGGGAAATTCACCCCTCCACTTT.